This T cell receptor (beta chain) was sequenced in a study of tumor and adjacent non-tumor tissue in lung cancer. Across the study: Patients were aged about 31 to 85, 10 men and about 5 women, stage I to III. Study-level findings and limits: In normal lung, the top 100 clones were significantly more dominant than in tumor.

Points on this clonotype: Its antigen is unknown.

A modified ARM-PCR protocol with three rounds of nested PCR amplified TCRbeta. TCRdb analysed the multiplex PCR reads with MiXCR anew, one entry per CDR3 protein. The sample holds roughly 120,000 distinct CDR3 sequences; nearly 85% are singletons and the top ten take more than 20%. CDR3 length equals 15 residues. V was shortened by 3 bases and J by 15 bases, with 26 bases between the two germline ends. Per the germline V gene, CDR1 is SGHNT and CDR2 is YYREEE (reference sequence). No cell sorting was done before RNA was extracted from the tissue. The sequence was collected from a man between 65 and 85 years old with non-small cell lung cancer. The sample taken for sequencing was lung tumor tissue. The chain combines TRBV5-4 with TRBJ2-3; D is perhaps TRBD2 (7 bases). The CDR3 region is CASSWWGGRTDTHYF. The CDR3, as DNA: TGTGCCAGCAGCTGGTGGGGGGGCCGGACAGATACACACTATTTT.